The source of this TCR beta chain is a study of T cell responses to AZD1222 COVID-19 vaccine. TCRdb keeps only in-frame clones here, not all; method: immunoSEQ multiplex PCR. The table has 80,000 or so clones, 65% to 80% seen once. As to this clone: Antigen unknown.

The CDR3 extends over 13 amino acids. Trimming at V came to 6 bases and at J to 9 bases, leaving 4 bases not matched to a gene. CDR1 and CDR2 from the germline V gene are LNHDA and SQIVND (reference sequence). The study, taken as a whole, reports: Recipients of AZD1222 seropositive at baseline numbered only 5 to 7. The repertoires were collected only after the peak T cell response. Close to half of spike-specific TCRs reportedly recognize unmutated variant regions. The sample set comprised mostly white British donors with more females, and clonal diversity was possibly underestimated.

The TCR sequence derives from an adult who received the MenACWY meningococcal vaccine as a control. The chain combines TRBV19 with TRBJ2-2, with TRBD2 matching 10 bases. Material: peripheral blood, obtained 28 days after the second dose of the MenACWY control vaccine. In nucleotides, the CDR3 is TGTGCCAGTAGAGGGACTAGCGTTTGGGAGCTGTTTTTT. Translation gives CASRGTSVWELFF.